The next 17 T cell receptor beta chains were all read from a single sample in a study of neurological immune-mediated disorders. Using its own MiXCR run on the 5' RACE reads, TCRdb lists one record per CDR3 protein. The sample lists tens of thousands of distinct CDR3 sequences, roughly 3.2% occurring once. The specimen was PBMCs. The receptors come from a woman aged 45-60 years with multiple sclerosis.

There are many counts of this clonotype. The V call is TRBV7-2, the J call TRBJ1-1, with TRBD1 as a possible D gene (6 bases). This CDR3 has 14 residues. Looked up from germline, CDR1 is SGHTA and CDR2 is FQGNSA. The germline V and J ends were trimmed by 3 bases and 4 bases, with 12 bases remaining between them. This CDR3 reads CASSFAGVGTEAFF. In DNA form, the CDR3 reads TGTGCCAGCAGCTTTGCAGGGGTGGGCACTGAAGCTTTCTTT.

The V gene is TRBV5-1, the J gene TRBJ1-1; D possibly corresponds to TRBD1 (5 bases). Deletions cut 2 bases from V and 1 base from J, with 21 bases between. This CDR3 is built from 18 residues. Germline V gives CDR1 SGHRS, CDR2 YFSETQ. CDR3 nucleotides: TGCGCCAGCAGCTTTGGCACGAGCCTTCAGGGATGGAACACTGAAGCTTTCTTT. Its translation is CASSFGTSLQGWNTEAFF. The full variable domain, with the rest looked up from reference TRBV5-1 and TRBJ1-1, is KAGVTQTPRYLIKTRGQQVTLSCSPISGHRSVSWYQQTPGQGLQFLFEYFSETQRNKGNFPGRFSGRQFSNSRSEMNVSTLELGDSALYLCASSFGTSLQGWNTEAFFGQGTRLTVV.

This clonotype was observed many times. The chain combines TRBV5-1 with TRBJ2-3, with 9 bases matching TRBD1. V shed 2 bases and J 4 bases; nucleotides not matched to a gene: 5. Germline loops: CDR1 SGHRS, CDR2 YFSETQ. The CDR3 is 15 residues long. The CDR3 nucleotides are TGCGCCAGCAGCTTACAGGGGGCGCGCGCAGATACGCAGTATTTT. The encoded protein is CASSLQGARADTQYF.

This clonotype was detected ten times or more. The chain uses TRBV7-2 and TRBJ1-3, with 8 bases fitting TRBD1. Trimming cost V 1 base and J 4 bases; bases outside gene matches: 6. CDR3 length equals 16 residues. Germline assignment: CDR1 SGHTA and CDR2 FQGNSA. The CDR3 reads CASSLVVWDRGNTIYF. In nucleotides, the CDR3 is TGTGCCAGCAGCTTAGTTGTGTGGGACAGGGGAAACACCATATATTTT.

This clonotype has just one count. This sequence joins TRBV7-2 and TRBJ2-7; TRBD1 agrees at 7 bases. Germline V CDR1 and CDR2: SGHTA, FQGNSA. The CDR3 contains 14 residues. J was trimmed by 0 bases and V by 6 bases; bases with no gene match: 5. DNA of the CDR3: TGTGCCAGCAGGTCCGGGACAGACTCCTACGAGCAGTACTTC. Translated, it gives CASRSGTDSYEQYF.

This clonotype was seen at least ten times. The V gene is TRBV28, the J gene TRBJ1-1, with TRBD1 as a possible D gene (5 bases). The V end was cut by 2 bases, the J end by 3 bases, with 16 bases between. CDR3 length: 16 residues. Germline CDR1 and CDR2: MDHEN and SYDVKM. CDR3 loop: CASSLDPQGLDTEAFF. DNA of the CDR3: TGTGCCAGCAGTTTAGACCCCCAGGGTTTGGACACTGAAGCTTTCTTT.

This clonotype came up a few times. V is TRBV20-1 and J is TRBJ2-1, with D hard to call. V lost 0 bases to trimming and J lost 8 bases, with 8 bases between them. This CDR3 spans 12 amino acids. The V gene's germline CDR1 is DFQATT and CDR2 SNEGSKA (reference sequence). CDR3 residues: CSARDWSDEQFF. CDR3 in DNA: TGCAGTGCTAGAGATTGGTCCGATGAGCAGTTCTTC.

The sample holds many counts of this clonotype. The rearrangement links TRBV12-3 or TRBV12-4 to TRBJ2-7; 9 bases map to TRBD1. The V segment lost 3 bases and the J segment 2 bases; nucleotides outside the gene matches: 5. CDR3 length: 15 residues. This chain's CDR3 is CASSFPGQGTYEQYF. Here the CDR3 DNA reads TGTGCCAGCAGTTTCCCGGGACAGGGTACCTACGAGCAGTACTTC.

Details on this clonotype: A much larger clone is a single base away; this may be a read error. For the CDR3, the DNA is TGTGCCAACAGCAGGGAGCAGGCCTCCTACGAGCAGTACTTC. It encodes CANSREQASYEQYF. The chain joins TRBV7-6 to TRBJ2-7; D might be TRBD1 or TRBD2, each matching 5 bases. Germline V lookup: CDR1 SGHVS, CDR2 FNYEAQ. This CDR3 is 14 amino acids long.

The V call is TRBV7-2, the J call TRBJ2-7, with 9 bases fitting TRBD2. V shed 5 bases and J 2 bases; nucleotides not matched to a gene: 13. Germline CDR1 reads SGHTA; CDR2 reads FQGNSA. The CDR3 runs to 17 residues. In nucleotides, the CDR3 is TGTGCCAGCAGCCGCTGGTCGATGGCGGGGGGGCCCTACGAGCAGTACTTC. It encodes CASSRWSMAGGPYEQYF.

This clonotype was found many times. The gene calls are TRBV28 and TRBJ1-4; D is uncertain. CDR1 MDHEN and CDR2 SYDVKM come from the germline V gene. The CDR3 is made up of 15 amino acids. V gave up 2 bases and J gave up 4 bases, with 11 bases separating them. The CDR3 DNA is TGTGCCAGCAGTTTAATATTGCAGAGTAATGAAAAACTGTTTTTT. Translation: CASSLILQSNEKLFF. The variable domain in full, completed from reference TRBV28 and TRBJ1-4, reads DVKVTQSSRYLVKRTGEKVFLECVQDMDHENMFWYRQDPGLGLRLIYFSYDVKMKEKGDIPEGYSVSREKKERFSLILESASTNQTSMYLCASSLILQSNEKLFFGSGTQLSVL.

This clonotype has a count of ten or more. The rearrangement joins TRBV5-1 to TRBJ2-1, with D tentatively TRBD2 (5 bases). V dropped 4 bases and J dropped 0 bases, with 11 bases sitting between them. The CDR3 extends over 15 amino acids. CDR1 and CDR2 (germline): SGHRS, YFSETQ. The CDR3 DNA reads TGCGCCAGCAGCCCCGAGAGCGGCTCCTACAATGAGCAGTTCTTC. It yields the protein CASSPESGSYNEQFF. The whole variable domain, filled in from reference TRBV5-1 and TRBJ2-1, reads KAGVTQTPRYLIKTRGQQVTLSCSPISGHRSVSWYQQTPGQGLQFLFEYFSETQRNKGNFPGRFSGRQFSNSRSEMNVSTLELGDSALYLCASSPESGSYNEQFFGPGTRLTVL.

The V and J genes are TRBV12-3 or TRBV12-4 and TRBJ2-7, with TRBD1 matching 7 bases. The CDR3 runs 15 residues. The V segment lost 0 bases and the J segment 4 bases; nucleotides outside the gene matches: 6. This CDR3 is CASSLAAGGGYEQYF. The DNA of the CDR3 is TGTGCCAGCAGTTTAGCGGCAGGGGGTGGGTACGAGCAGTACTTC.

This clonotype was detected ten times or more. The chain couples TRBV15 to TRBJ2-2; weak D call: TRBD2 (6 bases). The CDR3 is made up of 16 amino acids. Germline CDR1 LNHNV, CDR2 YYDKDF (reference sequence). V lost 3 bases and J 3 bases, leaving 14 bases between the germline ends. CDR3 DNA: TGTGCCACCAGCAGCGGGAGAGGGGTGGACACCGGGGAGCTGTTTTTT. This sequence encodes CATSSGRGVDTGELFF.

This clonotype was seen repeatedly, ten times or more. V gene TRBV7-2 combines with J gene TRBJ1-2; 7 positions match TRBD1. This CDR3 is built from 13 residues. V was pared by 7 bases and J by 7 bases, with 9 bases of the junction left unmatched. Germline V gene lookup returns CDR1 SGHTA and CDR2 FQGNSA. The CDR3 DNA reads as TGTGCCAGCACCAAACAGGGGACGGGTGGCTACACCTTC. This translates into CASTKQGTGGYTF.

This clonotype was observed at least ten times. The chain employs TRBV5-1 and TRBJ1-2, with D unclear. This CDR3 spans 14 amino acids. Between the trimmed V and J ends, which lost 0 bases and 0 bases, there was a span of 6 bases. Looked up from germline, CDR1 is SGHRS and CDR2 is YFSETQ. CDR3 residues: CASSLGRPNYGYTF. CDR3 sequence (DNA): TGCGCCAGCAGCTTGGGACGGCCTAACTATGGCTACACCTTC. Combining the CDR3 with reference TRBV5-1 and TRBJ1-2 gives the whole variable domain KAGVTQTPRYLIKTRGQQVTLSCSPISGHRSVSWYQQTPGQGLQFLFEYFSETQRNKGNFPGRFSGRQFSNSRSEMNVSTLELGDSALYLCASSLGRPNYGYTFGSGTRLTVV.

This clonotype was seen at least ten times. For the CDR3, the DNA is TGTGCCAGCAGTGAAAGCCGCACCATATATTTT. Its protein is CASSESRTIYF. The V and J genes are TRBV2 and TRBJ1-3; no clear D gene. Germline V CDR1 and CDR2: SNHLY, FYNNEI. CDR3 size: 11 residues. Trimming pared 2 bases from V and 9 bases from J, leaving 5 bases between.